Listed below are T cell receptor beta chains from one sample, sequenced in a study of regulatory T cells in long-lasting Graves disease. In TCRdb, the multiplex PCR reads were re-called with MiXCR into one record per CDR3 protein. The sample has hundreds of thousands of distinct CDR3 sequences, roughly 21% seen once. This material consisted of peripheral blood mononuclear cells (PBMCs), taken when the disease was refractory, from a patient treated with antithyroid drugs. These receptors all stem from a female donor with Graves disease. Each CDR3 is given without its conserved first and last residue. Fields, in order: D gene, CDR3 length, V gene, J gene, CDR3 protein. The D gene is left open where the match is weak.

NA	13	TRBV6-2/TRBV6-3	TRBJ2-7	ASSYGSELSYEQY
NA	12	TRBV12-3/TRBV12-4	TRBJ2-7	ASSLSRATYEQY
TRBD1	13	TRBV27	TRBJ2-2	ASTRQGANTGELF
NA	13	TRBV12-3/TRBV12-4	TRBJ2-1	ASRPNLGQYNEQF
NA	12	TRBV12-3/TRBV12-4	TRBJ1-1	ASSLAGGETEAF
NA	16	TRBV20-1	TRBJ2-1	SARVLNRAGIIYNEQF
NA	13	TRBV2	TRBJ2-3	ASTTGLWDTDTQY
TRBD1	12	TRBV20-1	TRBJ1-2	SARSGTGGFGYT
TRBD2	14	TRBV28	TRBJ2-7	ASSLDGEAGTYEQY
NA	11	TRBV28	TRBJ2-5	ASSYGRGETQY
NA	12	TRBV19	TRBJ2-7	ASSMAQGSYEQY
NA	10	TRBV6-2/TRBV6-3	TRBJ1-3	ASSSLLGTIY
NA	12	TRBV5-1	TRBJ1-1	ASSLARVSTEAF
NA	11	TRBV3-1	TRBJ2-7	ASSQANGAEQY
NA	13	TRBV5-1	TRBJ2-6	ASSTVGSGANVLT
NA	12	TRBV6-1	TRBJ1-1	ASRTGQMVTEAF
TRBD1	14	TRBV20-1	TRBJ2-7	SARAIGTGRYYERY
NA	13	TRBV6-1	TRBJ1-2	ASRSAGHTNYGYT
NA	14	TRBV25-1	TRBJ1-1	ASSEYILPKGTEAF
NA	13	TRBV6-1	TRBJ1-4	ASRINQGFGEKLF
NA	12	TRBV4-3	TRBJ1-2	ASSQDLEGDGYT
NA	12	TRBV12-3/TRBV12-4	TRBJ1-2	ASSLSRADYGYT
TRBD1	16	TRBV28	TRBJ1-1	ASSLTLTGQRPNTEAF
NA	12	TRBV12-3/TRBV12-4	TRBJ2-5	ASSLPSVQETQY
TRBD2	13	TRBV12-3/TRBV12-4	TRBJ2-7	ASSTTSGRRYEQY
TRBD1	12	TRBV5-1	TRBJ2-7	ASSLGQGSDEQY
NA	11	TRBV6-2/TRBV6-3	TRBJ2-7	ASSAMGAHEQY
TRBD1	19	TRBV28	TRBJ2-6	ASRTTTLFGQGARGANVLT
NA	11	TRBV14	TRBJ2-7	ASSQDKRYEQY
NA	12	TRBV12-3/TRBV12-4	TRBJ2-2	ASSLYQNTGELF
NA	12	TRBV12-3/TRBV12-4	TRBJ2-6	ASSHSSGANVLT
NA	13	TRBV27	TRBJ1-1	ASSLGFAGDTEAF
NA	10	TRBV6-2/TRBV6-3	TRBJ1-5	ASILGNQPQH
TRBD2	13	TRBV12-3/TRBV12-4	TRBJ2-3	ASSTSGGARDTQY
NA	14	TRBV19	TRBJ1-1	ASTRFIKSRGTEAF
NA	14	TRBV5-1	TRBJ1-3	ASSLTPGGSGNTIY
NA	13	TRBV7-3	TRBJ2-7	ASSLAQGPSYEQY
NA	14	TRBV5-1	TRBJ1-3	ASSLVSPGTGNTIY
NA	10	TRBV29-1	TRBJ1-2	SVVSANYGYT
TRBD1	11	TRBV4-1	TRBJ1-2	ASSQSGTAGYT
NA	12	TRBV7-2	TRBJ1-6	ASSLNIYNSPLH
NA	12	TRBV12-3/TRBV12-4	TRBJ2-7	ASRSSGHFYEQY
NA	13	TRBV5-1	TRBJ1-4	ASSLVGGKEEKLF
NA	12	TRBV4-2	TRBJ2-7	ASSPPRGEYEQY
TRBD2	12	TRBV6-1	TRBJ2-2	ATKMGLEAGELF
NA	12	TRBV6-1	TRBJ2-7	ASSGRWVGYEQY
TRBD2	13	TRBV28	TRBJ2-7	ASSSSGRLPSEQY
NA	13	TRBV7-2	TRBJ1-1	ASSLARGRNTEAF
NA	11	TRBV28	TRBJ2-7	ASLGDTIYEQY
NA	11	TRBV24-1	TRBJ1-2	ATSRQDSYGYT
NA	12	TRBV10-3	TRBJ1-5	AISEPGGDQPQH
TRBD1	13	TRBV12-3/TRBV12-4	TRBJ2-4	ASSDRGLSGDIQY
NA	9	TRBV28	TRBJ1-2	ASSSPNGYT
TRBD1	12	TRBV5-1	TRBJ2-7	ASSLAETGYEQY